This paragraph reports one TCR beta chain. Its specificity is unknown. This entry comes from a study of cytomegalovirus exposure and HLA in healthy donors. Study information: Samples from HLA-typed donors yielded approximately 88 million unique TCRs in an early data release.

PCR involved 60 Vbeta and 13 Jbeta primers. Here immunoSEQ multiplex PCR was the method, and the copy in TCRdb shows in-frame clones only, minus some. This sample has roughly 200,000 clones, with around four fifths found just once. Findings of the study overall: Available immune exposure information covered CMV serostatus only.

Trimming took off 0 bases at V and 3 bases at J, with 13 bases between the two ends. The CDR3 runs 15 residues. Looked up from germline, CDR1 is GTSNPN and CDR2 is SVGIG (reference sequence). Sequencing input: PBMCs. The receptor was isolated from a man aged 35-49 years in good health and CMV-seropositive. The gene calls are TRBV30 and TRBJ2-3; a weak D match, TRBD2 (5 bases). In DNA, the CDR3 is TGTGCCTGGAGTGTAGGTGGGAGTTGGACAGATACGCAGTATTTT. Protein: CAWSVGGSWTDTQYF.